Listed here is a single T cell receptor (beta chain). Antigen specificity is unknown. The PCR employed 60 Vbeta primers together with 13 Jbeta primers. Original processing notes: It was a later analysis that counted tens of millions of unique TCR beta chains, of which approximately 9.9 million were shared. The table came from immunoSEQ multiplex PCR; TCRdb's copy has only in-frame clones and leaves some out. V, J and clone size reflect that table, while D and trimming were determined from the DNA. The repertoire holds 100,000 to 150,000 clones, with less than 90% as singletons. This CDR3 has 14 residues. V was trimmed by 7 bases and J by 2 bases, leaving 14 bases between them. Germline V CDR1 and CDR2: MDHEN, SYDVKM. The entry originates in a study of cytomegalovirus exposure and HLA in healthy donors. Study information: Early on, a data release was issued that held approximately 78 million unique TCRs from HLA-typed donors. Of a few hundred genotyped donors, more than 75% grouped in the Caucasian-associated ancestry cluster. Findings of the study overall: TCR beta V- and J-gene trimming was later associated with a missense DCLRE1C variant.

V is TRBV28 and J is TRBJ1-2; TRBD1 is a possible D gene (6 bases). The sample taken for sequencing was PBMCs. The clonotype was recovered from a man between 18 and 35 years old in good health and CMV-seropositive. The CDR3 here is CASNKQGYNYGYTF. The CDR3 DNA sequence: TGTGCCAGCAATAAACAGGGCTACAACTATGGCTACACCTTC.